What follows are 2 T cell receptor beta chains derived from one specimen sequenced in a study of cytomegalovirus exposure and HLA in healthy donors. In the PCR, 60 Vbeta and 13 Jbeta primers were used. Repertoires were generated with immunoSEQ multiplex PCR, while TCRdb's copy carries only in-frame clones and drops some. The top ten hold 6.3% of the sample, which has just over 150,000 clones, approximately 84% seen once. The specimen was PBMCs. The receptors here all came from a male donor in good health and CMV-seropositive.

With regard to this clone: One end of the junction fails to match germline, which may point to a read error. The chain carries TRBV7-9 and TRBJ2-7; D perhaps matches TRBD2 (5 bases). The CDR3 extends over 15 amino acids. The germline CDR1 and CDR2 sequences are SEHNR and FQNEAQ (reference sequence). This CDR3 is CSSSLPPRENYEQYF. CDR3 nucleotide sequence: TGTTCCAGCAGCTTACCGCCCCGGGAAAATTACGAGCAGTACTTC.

This clone has more than one count but fewer than ten. V is TRBV2 and J is TRBJ2-1; weak D call: TRBD1 (5 bases). Per germline, CDR1 SNHLY and CDR2 FYNNEI. The germline V and J ends were trimmed by 2 bases and 3 bases, with 14 bases remaining between them. The CDR3 loop spans 16 amino acids. CDR3 coding DNA: TGTGCCAGCAGTGAAATGGGGCGGTCTTACTACAATGAGCAGTTCTTC. Translation: CASSEMGRSYYNEQFF.